This T cell receptor (beta chain) was recovered during a study of shared clonotypes between healthy human individuals. The length of the CDR3 is 13 residues. Trimming removed 4 bases at V and 0 bases at J, with 6 bases between. Germline V gene data show CDR1 as MNHEY and CDR2 as SMNVEV (reference sequence). Study observations and caveats: Sampling covered nothing but blood. Tissue TCR repertoires likely differ from those found in blood.

Deep was the level at which the assay was run. In the source study's methods: ImmunoSEQ junction-only sequences lacked quality scores, so their filtering differed. The protocol was immunoSEQ multiplex PCR, while the TCRdb copy is restricted to in-frame clones and leaves out a portion. That table is the source of V, J and clone size, and D and trimming were worked out from the DNA. Of roughly 450,000 clones in the sample, 79% were seen once. For this clone: The antigen remains undetermined.

The J gene is TRBJ1-2, the V gene TRBV27, with D unclear. The TCR comes from a woman between 40 and 55 years old in good health. Some clones in this sample may be carry-over from other donors' samples. The sample taken for sequencing was PBMCs. CDR3 region: CASSYSPNYGYTF. CDR3 in DNA: TGTGCCAGCAGTTACAGTCCTAACTATGGCTACACCTTC.